These 27 T cell receptor beta chains came from one sample sequenced in a study of tumour-infiltrating T cells in Burkitt lymphoma (TCRdb year 2020). The library was obtained by the immunoSEQ multiplex PCR assay. The clones in this table, taken by TCRdb from immuneACCESS, are in-frame only. Not every clone is retained; where verified, under half of the shortfall comes from an unresolved V gene, and the cause of the rest is unknown. Across this sample there are more than 2,000 clones, with around 15% seen only once. The ten largest clones capture approximately 9% of the sample. The sequenced sample was tumor tissue from a relapse. Source of these receptors: a human donor with relapsed Burkitt lymphoma.

A word on this clone: This sample includes further DNA sequences coding for the same CDR3. The chain employs TRBV7-6 and TRBJ2-7, with 11 bases lining up with TRBD2. This CDR3 is 16 amino acids long. J gave up 7 bases and V 4 bases, and 12 bases lay outside the gene matches. Germline CDR1 and CDR2: SGHVS and FNYEAQ. The CDR3 DNA is TGTGCCAGCAGCTATAAATTAGCGGGGGGGCCGGGGGAGCAGTACTTC. Translated, it gives CASSYKLAGGPGEQYF. Full variable domain (rest looked up from reference TRBV7-6 and TRBJ2-7): GAGVSQSPRYKVTKRGQDVALRCDPISGHVSLYWYRQALGQGPEFLTYFNYEAQQDKSGLPNDRFSAERPEGSISTLTIQRTEQRDSAMYRCASSYKLAGGPGEQYFGPGTRLTVT.

This clone has a handful of counts. V is TRBV18 and J is TRBJ2-5; possible D gene TRBD2, 5 bases. From germline, CDR1 is KGHSH and CDR2 LQKENI. The V and J ends lost 0 bases and 5 bases respectively, with 10 bases between them. The CDR3 contains 14 residues. CDR3 DNA sequence: TGTGCCAGCTCACCACCGGCTAGCCGGGAGACCCAGTACTTC. This translates into CASSPPASRETQYF.

The chain is built from TRBV2 and TRBJ2-3; no clear D gene. In germline, CDR1 is SNHLY, CDR2 FYNNEI. The CDR3 runs to 13 residues. V was pared by 7 bases and J by 3 bases, with 11 bases between. The CDR3 loop reads CASTDFKTDTQYF. The CDR3 DNA reads TGTGCCAGCACCGATTTTAAGACAGATACGCAGTATTTT. Full variable domain (rest looked up from reference TRBV2 and TRBJ2-3): EPEVTQTPSHQVTQMGQEVILRCVPISNHLYFYWYRQILGQKVEFLVSFYNNEISEKSEIFDDQFSVERPDGSNFTLKIRSTKLEDSAMYFCASTDFKTDTQYFGPGTRLTVL.

This chain joins TRBV7-9 and TRBJ2-2, with D unclear. Germline V gene sequence: CDR1 SEHNR, CDR2 FQNEAQ (reference sequence). Between the trimmed V and J ends, which lost 6 bases and 6 bases, there was a span of 11 bases. CDR3 length: 13 amino acids. The CDR3 sequence is CASSLGEAGELFF. Here the CDR3 DNA reads TGTGCCAGCAGTTTGGGCGAGGCCGGGGAGCTGTTTTTT.

The gene calls are TRBV7-6 and TRBJ1-2, with a possible D match to TRBD1 (5 bases). V was trimmed by 3 bases and J by 4 bases, leaving 15 bases between them. This CDR3 has 15 amino acids. Germline V lookup: CDR1 SGHVS, CDR2 FNYEAQ. The CDR3 nucleotides are TGTGCCAGCAGCTTGCAGGGTGAATCGACCTATGGCTACACCTTC. Protein product: CASSLQGESTYGYTF. Filled out from reference TRBV7-6 and TRBJ1-2, the complete variable domain reads GAGVSQSPRYKVTKRGQDVALRCDPISGHVSLYWYRQALGQGPEFLTYFNYEAQQDKSGLPNDRFSAERPEGSISTLTIQRTEQRDSAMYRCASSLQGESTYGYTFGSGTRLTVV.

As to this clone: The junction and the germline gene differ at one end; a read error may be behind it. The chain links TRBV5-1 to TRBJ2-1, with 9 bases matching TRBD2. The CDR3 runs 16 residues. Germline V lookup: CDR1 SGHRS, CDR2 YFSETQ. CDR3 in amino acids: CVSSHPSGAGGNEQFF. The CDR3 DNA reads as TGCGTCAGCAGCCATCCTTCGGGAGCGGGAGGCAATGAGCAGTTCTTC.

The CDR3 sequence: CASNRQTGGIDKQYF. Here the CDR3 DNA reads TGTGCCAGCAACCGTCAAACAGGGGGCATCGACAAGCAGTACTTC. V gene TRBV9 combines with J gene TRBJ2-7; 9 nucleotides match TRBD1. The CDR3 has 15 amino acids. The junction had 15 bases not matched to a gene; V was cut back by 6 bases and J by 8 bases. The germline V gene has CDR1 SGDLS and CDR2 YYNGEE. Full variable domain (remainder filled in from reference TRBV9 and TRBJ2-7): DSGVTQTPKHLITATGQRVTLRCSPRSGDLSVYWYQQSLDQGLQFLIQYYNGEERAKGNILERFSAQQFPDLHSELNLSSLELGDSALYFCASNRQTGGIDKQYFGPGTRLTVT.

This clone has only a few counts. The V and J genes are TRBV19 and TRBJ2-6; the D is unclear. This CDR3 is built from 14 residues. V lost 5 bases to trimming and J lost 6 bases, with 11 bases between them. Germline V lookup: CDR1 LNHDA, CDR2 SQIVND (reference sequence). In DNA form, the CDR3 reads TGTGCCAGTAGTGGAGCCTGGTCGGCCAACGTCCTGACTTTC. It translates to CASSGAWSANVLTF.

The chain carries TRBV9 and TRBJ1-2; D call uncertain. Trimming shortened V by 0 bases and J by 4 bases, and 13 bases separated the two germline ends. The CDR3 contains 15 residues. The germline V gene encodes CDR1 SGDLS and CDR2 YYNGEE. This CDR3 is CASSVGPEMSYGYTF. The DNA of the CDR3 is TGTGCCAGCAGCGTAGGCCCGGAGATGAGCTATGGCTACACCTTC.

This clone was picked up one time. This sequence joins TRBV28 and TRBJ2-7, with D tentatively TRBD1 or TRBD2 (5 bases each). The CDR3 has 15 amino acids. V lost 6 bases and J lost 7, with 22 bases in between. Germline V gene lookup returns CDR1 MDHEN and CDR2 SYDVKM. The CDR3 bases are TGTGCCAGCAGCGCACAGGTAGTGCTGGGCGGGGAGCAGTACTTC. This translates into CASSAQVVLGGEQYF.

The chain joins TRBV27 to TRBJ1-1; 7 bases fit TRBD1. The V segment lost 5 bases and the J segment 3 bases; nucleotides outside the gene matches: 6. This CDR3 has 14 residues. Germline lookup yields CDR1 MNHEY and CDR2 SMNVEV (reference sequence). The CDR3 DNA follows: TGTGCCAGCAGTCCGACAGGGCGCTACACTGAAGCTTTCTTT. It specifies CASSPTGRYTEAFF.

The chain carries TRBV7-2 and TRBJ2-7, with D perhaps given as TRBD1 or TRBD2 (5 bases each). V was pared by 5 bases and J by 4 bases, with 21 bases between. CDR1 is SGHTA and CDR2 is FQGNSA in the germline V gene. This CDR3 contains 16 residues. The CDR3 here is CASSIPQGPTAYEQYF. As DNA, the CDR3 is TGTGCCAGCAGCATACCTCAGGGACCGACGGCTTACGAGCAGTACTTC.

This clone showed up just a few times. J is TRBJ1-3 and V is TRBV19; maybe TRBD1 (5 bases). Deletions cut 7 bases from V and 0 bases from J, with 16 bases between. The V gene's germline CDR1 is LNHDA and CDR2 SQIVND (reference sequence). The CDR3 runs 16 residues. CDR3 coding DNA: TGTGCCAGTACCGACTCGCCGGGGCTCTCTGGAAACACCATATATTTT. Translation: CASTDSPGLSGNTIYF.

This clone was seen a single time. This clone may be a read error of a much larger clone one base away. CDR3 coding DNA: TGCGCCAGCAGCCCCAGACTAGCGTCTTTCCAAGAGACCCAGTACTTC. Translated, it gives CASSPRLASFQETQYF. V gene TRBV5-1 combines with J gene TRBJ2-5; the match to TRBD2 covers 8 bases. Germline CDR1 reads SGHRS; CDR2 reads YFSETQ. The junction had 9 bases not matched to a gene; V was cut back by 4 bases and J by 1 base. The CDR3 runs 16 residues.

This clone was observed a handful of times. This sample also contains other DNA sequences that code for the same CDR3. This chain uses TRBV6-1 with TRBJ2-2; possible D gene TRBD1, 5 bases. The CDR3 contains 16 residues. V was shortened by 3 bases and J by 4 bases, with 15 bases between the two germline ends. Germline-derived CDR1 and CDR2 are MNHNS and SASEGT. The CDR3 DNA sequence: TGTGCCAGCAGTGATGTCCGGACCAGGGCCACCGGGGAGCTGTTTTTT. As protein: CASSDVRTRATGELFF.

This clone has only a few counts. The chain employs TRBV14 and TRBJ2-1; the D is unclear. CDR1 and CDR2 (germline): SGHDN, FVKESK. V lost 5 bases to trimming and J lost 0 bases, with 17 bases between them. This CDR3 is built from 17 residues. Written as DNA, the CDR3 is TGTGCCAGCAGCGACCTTGTCGTGGGCGACTCCTACAATGAGCAGTTCTTC. This codes for CASSDLVVGDSYNEQFF.

The chain recombines TRBV30 with TRBJ1-1; no definite D call. Trimming pared 0 bases from V and 1 base from J, leaving 12 bases between. The CDR3 consists of 15 residues. CDR1 is GTSNPN, CDR2 SVGIG, per germline (reference sequence). CDR3 loop: CAWSVGGVGNTEAFF. The CDR3 DNA is TGTGCCTGGAGTGTAGGTGGGGTGGGGAACACTGAAGCTTTCTTT.

This chain joins TRBV28 and TRBJ2-2; 7 bases are a match to TRBD1. Germline V gene data show CDR1 as MDHEN and CDR2 as SYDVKM. J gave up 7 bases and V 3 bases, and 17 bases lay outside the gene matches. The CDR3 is made up of 18 amino acids. In DNA, the CDR3 is TGTGCCAGCAGTTTCCCAGGGGGTACCGGGACCACCATCGGGGAGCTGTTTTTT. Translated: CASSFPGGTGTTIGELFF.

About this clone itself: The CDR3 end shows no conserved phenylalanine or tryptophan, and so a read error is likely. The rearrangement links TRBV6-5 to TRBJ1-3, with D possibly matching TRBD1 (5 bases). Trimming took 5 bases from V and 4 from J, leaving 6 bases between them. The CDR3 is made up of 12 amino acids. Germline CDR1 is MNHEY and CDR2 is SVGAGI. CDR3 in DNA: TGTGCCAGCAGTAACAGGGGAAACACCATATATGTT. The encoded protein is CASSNRGNTIYV.

This clone has only a few counts. The V and J genes are TRBV13 and TRBJ2-1; D gene ambiguous. The ends were cut back, 1 base at V and 5 bases at J, with 12 bases in the middle. The CDR3 length is 15 residues. From germline, CDR1 is PRHDT and CDR2 FYEKMQ (reference sequence). The DNA for the CDR3 is TGTGCCAGCAGCTTAGCCACTCTGTTCAACAATGAGCAGTTCTTC. Encoded protein: CASSLATLFNNEQFF.

The table lists this clone with a few counts. The gene calls are TRBV25-1 and TRBJ2-2, with D perhaps TRBD1 or TRBD2 (5 bases each). The length of the CDR3 is 13 residues. V was trimmed by 7 bases and J by 6 bases, leaving 12 bases between them. The V gene's germline CDR1 is MGHDK and CDR2 SYGVNS. The CDR3 loop reads CASTGLGAGELFF. The CDR3, as DNA: TGTGCCAGCACCGGGCTGGGGGCCGGGGAGCTGTTTTTT.

The genes are TRBV18 and TRBJ1-3; tentatively, D is TRBD1 (5 bases). V was cut by 4 bases and J by 0 bases, with 13 bases left in between. This CDR3 has 16 residues. The V gene's germline CDR1 is KGHSH and CDR2 LQKENI. CDR3 loop: CASSRRGESSGNTIYF. CDR3 nucleotide sequence: TGTGCCAGCTCACGTAGAGGGGAAAGCTCTGGAAACACCATATATTTT.

In this sample, this clone turned up a few times. The chain couples TRBV18 to TRBJ2-3; unclear D gene. The ends were cut back, 6 bases at V and 6 bases at J, with 10 bases in the middle. The CDR3 loop spans 12 amino acids. From germline, CDR1 is KGHSH and CDR2 LQKENI. CDR3 in amino acids: CASSYSPDTQYF. The CDR3 region has the DNA TGTGCCAGCTCCTACAGTCCGGATACGCAGTATTTT.

This clone was observed a few times. The V call is TRBV10-1, the J call TRBJ2-1, with 8 positions matching TRBD1. V dropped 5 bases and J dropped 2; count of bases not matched to a gene: 5. Per germline, CDR1 WNHNN and CDR2 SYGVQD (reference sequence). The CDR3 totals 15 residues. The CDR3 sequence: CASSRGTGTYNEQFF. Written as DNA, the CDR3 is TGCGCCAGCAGTAGGGGGACAGGTACCTACAATGAGCAGTTCTTC.

This clone has more than one count but fewer than ten. In DNA, the CDR3 is TGTGCCAGCAGCACCCTCTCCTACGAGCAGTACTTC. Encoded protein: CASSTLSYEQYF. V gene TRBV7-3 combines with J gene TRBJ2-7; no clear D. Trimming took off 5 bases at V and 0 bases at J, with 5 bases between the two ends. Germline V lookup: CDR1 SGHTA, CDR2 FQGTGA. The CDR3 is 12 amino acids.

The V gene is TRBV6-6, the J gene TRBJ2-2; TRBD1 agrees at 7 bases. CDR3 length: 15 residues. Trimming removed 5 bases from V and 5 bases from J; junction bases left unmatched: 8. Germline-derived CDR1 and CDR2 are MNHNY and SVGAGI (reference sequence). The CDR3 coding sequence is TGTGCCAGCAGTACTATCAGACAGGGTACCGGGGAGCTGTTTTTT. This translates into CASSTIRQGTGELFF.

Only a few counts were recorded for this clone. The chain is built from TRBV5-4 and TRBJ2-5; maybe TRBD1 (6 bases). V lost 2 bases and J 0 bases, leaving 8 bases between the germline ends. Germline CDR1 is SGHNT and CDR2 is YYREEE (reference sequence). The CDR3 is 14 amino acids. CDR3 loop: CASSFGQYQETQYF. The DNA of the CDR3 is TGTGCCAGCAGCTTCGGACAGTACCAAGAGACCCAGTACTTC.